This T cell receptor beta chain derives from a study of Ad26.COV2.S vaccination and SARS-CoV-2 variants. This CDR3 comprises 17 residues. Germline CDR1 SGHTA, CDR2 FQGNSA. Trimming took 5 bases from V and 5 from J; bases not matched to a gene: 17. Assay: immunoSEQ multiplex PCR; the TCRdb copy retains only in-frame clones and omits some. The sample records fewer than 400,000 clones, about 86% being singletons. Noted treatment: around 19 received Ad26.COV2.S at low or high dose, single or two shots; roughly five received placebo; per-sample allocation not given. After the first vaccine or placebo injection, samples were drawn on day 63.

The clonotype comes from a person between 18 and 65 years old who received the Ad26.COV2.S COVID-19 vaccine or a placebo. The chain is built from TRBV7-2 and TRBJ1-2; 7 nucleotides match TRBD1. Sequenced here: peripheral blood, sampled in a trial of Ad26.COV2.S vaccine versus placebo. The CDR3 is CASSISPGRGEGYGYTF. The CDR3 DNA reads TGTGCCAGCAGCATATCCCCAGGCAGGGGGGAAGGGTATGGCTACACCTTC.